This T cell receptor beta chain was obtained from a study of T cell responses to AZD1222 COVID-19 vaccine. Study findings and constraints: There were mostly white British donors and more females than males, and clonal diversity was possibly underestimated.

Deletions cut 8 bases from V and 4 bases from J, with 15 bases between. Germline values: CDR1 MNHEY, CDR2 SVGAGI. The CDR3 is made up of 13 amino acids. Second-dose groups at about 4 or about 12 weeks were pooled. Concerning this clone itself: Its antigen is not known.

Some clones are missing from TCRdb's copy, which holds only in-frame ones; the method was immunoSEQ multiplex PCR. Among more than 95,000 clones listed, 65% to 90% were seen once. This clonotype was sampled from an adult who received the AZD1222 COVID-19 vaccine. The material sequenced was peripheral blood, taken 28 days after the second AZD1222 dose. This rearrangement joins TRBV6-5 to TRBJ2-7; D is possibly TRBD1 or TRBD2 (5 bases each). CDR3 residues: CASGRGDGYEQYF. As DNA, the CDR3 is TGTGCCAGCGGGAGAGGGGACGGGTACGAGCAGTACTTC.